Below, 26 T cell receptor beta chains from the same sample are listed, as sequenced in a study of T cells after yellow fever vaccination. TCRdb recomputed calls from the 5' RACE reads with MiXCR, one row per CDR3 protein. The table lists 45,000 to 60,000 distinct CDR3 sequences, 5.5% to 6% of them singletons. The input for sequencing was PBMCs, either bulk or a sorted T-cell subset (CD4+, CD8+, memory, or dextramer-sorted; not recorded which), taken on the day of the yellow fever booster vaccination. The origin of the receptors is a man between 18 and 35 years old who received the YFV17D yellow fever vaccine.

This clonotype was counted ten times or more. The chain is built from TRBV5-6 and TRBJ2-7; TRBD1 matches at 10 bases. CDR1 is SGHDT, CDR2 YYEEEE, per germline. With V trimmed by 2 bases and J by 7 bases, 9 bases remained unmatched. This CDR3 spans 15 amino acids. The CDR3 protein is CASSLGGQGTREQYF. The CDR3 DNA follows: TGTGCCAGCAGCTTAGGGGGACAGGGGACGAGGGAGCAGTACTTC.

The V gene is TRBV4-1, the J gene TRBJ2-2, with a tentative D call TRBD2 (5 bases). Germline-derived CDR1 and CDR2 are MGHRA and YSYEKL. The V end was cut by 1 base, the J end by 0 bases, with 9 bases between. The CDR3 loop spans 16 amino acids. CDR3 sequence (DNA): TGCGCCAGCAGCCAAGGGCGGGCCGCGAACACCGGGGAGCTGTTTTTT. Translation gives CASSQGRAANTGELFF.

This clonotype has at least ten counts. The J gene is TRBJ1-6, the V gene TRBV6-5; D remains ambiguous. The CDR3 has 12 amino acids. The ends were cut back, 2 bases at V and 9 bases at J, with 5 bases in the middle. The germline gives CDR1 MNHEY, CDR2 SVGAGI. CDR3 region: CASSYRLSPLHF. The CDR3 bases are TGTGCCAGCAGTTACCGGCTTTCACCCCTCCACTTT.

This clonotype was picked up many times. This chain connects TRBV5-6 to TRBJ2-7; D unresolved. The germline V gene has CDR1 SGHDT and CDR2 YYEEEE. This CDR3 spans 14 amino acids. V lost 2 bases and J lost 2, with 11 bases in between. The CDR3 nucleotides are TGTGCCAGCAGCTTTCTGGCCACCCCCTACGAGCAGTACTTC. The encoded protein is CASSFLATPYEQYF.

This clonotype showed up just a few times. One end of the junction fails to match germline, which may point to a read error. V and J are TRBV28 and TRBJ1-5; D perhaps matches TRBD1 (5 bases). This CDR3 comprises 12 residues. Per the germline V gene, CDR1 is MDHEN and CDR2 is SYDVKM. This CDR3 is CASNLQAAPQHF. CDR3 sequence (DNA): TGTGCCAGCAATTTACAGGCAGCGCCCCAGCATTTT.

The J gene is TRBJ2-2, the V gene TRBV4-1; no reliable D call. This CDR3 contains 15 residues. CDR1 MGHRA and CDR2 YSYEKL come from the germline V gene. V dropped 1 base and J dropped 7 bases, with 13 bases sitting between them. The CDR3 here is CASSQGYSAGGELFF. DNA for the CDR3: TGCGCCAGCAGCCAAGGGTACTCAGCAGGCGGGGAGCTGTTTTTT.

At least ten counts were recorded for this clonotype. The chain links TRBV4-3 to TRBJ2-2; D is undetermined. Germline V gene lookup returns CDR1 LGHNA and CDR2 YSLEER. The germline V and J ends were trimmed by 0 bases and 0 bases, with 5 bases remaining between them. This CDR3 is built from 15 residues. The CDR3 region is CASSQDGTNTGELFF. The CDR3, as DNA: TGCGCCAGCAGCCAAGACGGTACGAACACCGGGGAGCTGTTTTTT.

This clonotype was detected ten times or more. The chain carries TRBV20-1 and TRBJ2-3, with a weak D call TRBD2 (6 bases). V was trimmed by 2 bases and J by 6 bases, leaving 18 bases between them. The length of the CDR3 is 15 residues. Looked up from germline, CDR1 is DFQATT and CDR2 is SNEGSKA (reference sequence). The CDR3 protein is CSARRGAGRWDTQYF. DNA for the CDR3: TGCAGTGCTAGACGCGGAGCGGGCAGGTGGGATACGCAGTATTTT.

The chain carries TRBV19 and TRBJ1-5, with D unclear. The CDR3 extends over 14 amino acids. The germline CDR1 and CDR2 sequences are LNHDA and SQIVND (reference sequence). Trimming pared 7 bases from V and 0 bases from J, leaving 10 bases between. CDR3 in amino acids: CASNPAGSNQPQHF. CDR3 nucleotides: TGTGCCAGTAATCCAGCCGGTAGCAATCAGCCCCAGCATTTT.

This clonotype was recorded many times. The CDR3 nucleotides read TGCGCCAGCAGCCAAGATCGGGGTGCCACCTACAATGAGCAGTTCTTC. It encodes CASSQDRGATYNEQFF. The chain links TRBV4-1 to TRBJ2-1; possibly TRBD2 for D (5 bases). CDR3 length equals 16 residues. Germline V CDR1 and CDR2: MGHRA, YSYEKL. V gave up 0 bases and J gave up 2 bases, with 11 bases separating them.

This clonotype appeared many times. The chain couples TRBV5-1 to TRBJ2-1, with D possibly matching TRBD1 (5 bases). The CDR3 loop spans 14 amino acids. Per the germline V gene, CDR1 is SGHRS and CDR2 is YFSETQ. The V and J ends lost 2 bases and 7 bases respectively, with 13 bases between them. CDR3 amino acids: CASSLTGVGNEQFF. DNA of the CDR3: TGCGCCAGCAGCTTAACAGGTGTCGGAAATGAGCAGTTCTTC.

This clonotype was found many times. This chain links TRBV7-2 with TRBJ2-5; D is unresolved. V dropped 6 bases and J dropped 5 bases, with 37 bases sitting between them. In germline, CDR1 is SGHTA, CDR2 FQGNSA. The CDR3 covers 21 residues. CDR3 sequence reads: CASSPLPLTWARTETRETQYF. As DNA, the CDR3 is TGTGCCAGCAGTCCCCTACCCCTAACCTGGGCTAGAACCGAAACGAGGGAGACCCAGTACTTC.

This clonotype was recorded at least ten times. The chain carries TRBV11-2 and TRBJ2-3; no reliable D call. Trimming shortened V by 3 bases and J by 3 bases, and 10 bases separated the two germline ends. Germline V CDR1 and CDR2: SGHAT, FQNNGV. The CDR3 extends over 14 amino acids. CDR3 amino acids: CASSFPLTTDTQYF. The CDR3 coding sequence is TGTGCCAGCAGCTTTCCCCTAACGACAGATACGCAGTATTTT.

This clonotype was observed many times. The J gene is TRBJ2-3, the V gene TRBV7-9; 10 bases line up with TRBD2. CDR1 SEHNR and CDR2 FQNEAQ come from the germline V gene (reference sequence). The CDR3 has 17 residues. The J segment lost 5 bases and the V segment lost 4 bases, leaving 12 bases of the junction unmatched. The CDR3 DNA reads as TGTGCCAGCAGCTACCTACTAGCGGGGCGTTTGGAAGATACGCAGTATTTT. Protein sequence: CASSYLLAGRLEDTQYF.

This clonotype was recorded many times. V is TRBV20-1 and J is TRBJ1-1; no clear D. The length of the CDR3 is 10 residues. Germline lookup yields CDR1 DFQATT and CDR2 SNEGSKA (reference sequence). The germline V and J ends were trimmed by 5 bases and 6 bases, with 7 bases remaining between them. Here the CDR3 DNA reads TGCAGTGCTCCAGTCCCTGAAGCTTTCTTT. Its protein is CSAPVPEAFF.

The chain is built from TRBV7-6 and TRBJ2-5; D perhaps matches TRBD2 (7 bases). The CDR3 sequence is 15 residues long. V was clipped by 5 bases and J by 4 bases, with 17 bases between them. The germline V gene encodes CDR1 SGHVS and CDR2 FNYEAQ. CDR3 amino acids: CASSPVGGALETQYF. CDR3 bases: TGTGCCAGCAGCCCAGTGGGGGGGGCTCTAGAGACCCAGTACTTC. The variable domain in full, completed from reference TRBV7-6 and TRBJ2-5, reads GAGVSQSPRYKVTKRGQDVALRCDPISGHVSLYWYRQALGQGPEFLTYFNYEAQQDKSGLPNDRFSAERPEGSISTLTIQRTEQRDSAMYRCASSPVGGALETQYFGPGTRLLVL.

This clonotype showed up many times. The chain employs TRBV28 and TRBJ2-5; D could derive from TRBD1 or TRBD2 (5 bases each). With 6 bases removed from V and 3 bases from J, the gap between germline ends came to 17 bases. Germline CDR1 reads MDHEN; CDR2 reads SYDVKM. The CDR3 loop spans 15 amino acids. CDR3 coding DNA: TGTGCCAGCAGGAGGGGCGTGTCGGTGGAAGAGACCCAGTACTTC. It translates to CASRRGVSVEETQYF.

The sample holds many counts of this clonotype. V and J are TRBV6-2 or TRBV6-3 and TRBJ2-2; 11 bases fit TRBD2. V gave up 10 bases and J gave up 3 bases; unmatched junction bases: 16. The germline gives CDR1 MNHEY, CDR2 SVGEGT. The CDR3 runs 18 residues. The CDR3 coding sequence is TGTGCCACTCTAGGGGACCCGCCTAGCGGGGGGTACACCGGGGAGCTGTTTTTT. This gives the protein CATLGDPPSGGYTGELFF.

This clonotype was recorded a few times. The genes are TRBV12-3 or TRBV12-4 and TRBJ2-3, with 12 positions matching TRBD1. Trimming at V came to 6 bases and at J to 4 bases, leaving 8 bases not matched to a gene. The CDR3 consists of 16 residues. CDR3 bases: TGTGCCAGCAGCACCGGGACAGGGGGCGTAGCAGATACGCAGTATTTT. It is translated as CASSTGTGGVADTQYF.

The chain has TRBV2 and TRBJ2-3; D unresolved. The V gene lost 6 bases and the J gene lost 1 base, with 2 bases spanning the gap. Per germline, CDR1 SNHLY and CDR2 FYNNEI. The CDR3 is 11 residues long. The CDR3 reads CASRRTDTQYF. In nucleotides, the CDR3 is TGTGCCAGCAGACGCACAGATACGCAGTATTTT. The full variable domain, with the rest looked up from reference TRBV2 and TRBJ2-3, is EPEVTQTPSHQVTQMGQEVILRCVPISNHLYFYWYRQILGQKVEFLVSFYNNEISEKSEIFDDQFSVERPDGSNFTLKIRSTKLEDSAMYFCASRRTDTQYFGPGTRLTVL.

V is TRBV5-5 and J is TRBJ2-3; D is uncertain. The CDR3 is 15 residues long. In germline, CDR1 is SGHKS, CDR2 YYEKEE (reference sequence). Trimming removed 2 bases from V and 2 bases from J, with 12 bases in between. This CDR3 is CASSLRRISTDTQYF. CDR3 sequence (DNA): TGTGCCAGCAGCTTAAGACGGATATCCACAGATACGCAGTATTTT.

V usage is TRBV4-1 and J usage is TRBJ2-5; 8 nucleotides agree with TRBD1. Germline CDR1 and CDR2: MGHRA and YSYEKL. CDR3 length: 14 residues. The trim removed 0 bases at V and 4 bases at J, leaving 1 base unmatched. The DNA of the CDR3 is TGCGCCAGCAGCCAAGAAGACAGGGGAGAGACCCAGTACTTC. It encodes CASSQEDRGETQYF.

This clonotype was observed many times. This chain links TRBV20-1 with TRBJ1-4; 7 bases map to TRBD1. The V segment lost 6 bases and the J segment 6 bases; nucleotides outside the gene matches: 10. The germline V gene has CDR1 DFQATT and CDR2 SNEGSKA (reference sequence). The CDR3 sequence is 14 residues long. In nucleotides, the CDR3 is TGCAGTGCGAGGACAGGAGAGGGGTATGAAAAACTGTTTTTT. Its protein product is CSARTGEGYEKLFF.

This clonotype has ten or more counts. This chain connects TRBV6-5 to TRBJ2-3; D is uncertain. CDR1 and CDR2 from the germline V gene are MNHEY and SVGAGI. V was pared by 6 bases and J by 0 bases, with 10 bases between. The CDR3 covers 14 residues. CDR3 in amino acids: CASSPTRSTDTQYF. CDR3 nucleotide sequence: TGTGCCAGCAGCCCCACCAGGAGCACAGATACGCAGTATTTT.

This clonotype was counted many times. The chain employs TRBV5-1 and TRBJ2-2; unclear D gene. The germline V gene has CDR1 SGHRS and CDR2 YFSETQ. The V gene lost 4 bases and the J gene lost 9 bases, with 7 bases spanning the gap. This CDR3 has 11 residues. CDR3 bases: TGCGCCAGCAGCCAGACAAGGGAGCTGTTTTTT. It specifies CASSQTRELFF.

Ten or more counts support this clonotype. V gene TRBV5-1 combines with J gene TRBJ2-5; the match to TRBD1 covers 10 bases. Trimming took 4 bases from V and 4 from J; bases not matched to a gene: 10. The CDR3 has 16 residues. The V gene's germline CDR1 is SGHRS and CDR2 YFSETQ. CDR3 loop: CASSLPGTGVGETQYF. CDR3 in DNA: TGCGCCAGCAGCCTACCCGGGACAGGGGTTGGAGAGACCCAGTACTTC.